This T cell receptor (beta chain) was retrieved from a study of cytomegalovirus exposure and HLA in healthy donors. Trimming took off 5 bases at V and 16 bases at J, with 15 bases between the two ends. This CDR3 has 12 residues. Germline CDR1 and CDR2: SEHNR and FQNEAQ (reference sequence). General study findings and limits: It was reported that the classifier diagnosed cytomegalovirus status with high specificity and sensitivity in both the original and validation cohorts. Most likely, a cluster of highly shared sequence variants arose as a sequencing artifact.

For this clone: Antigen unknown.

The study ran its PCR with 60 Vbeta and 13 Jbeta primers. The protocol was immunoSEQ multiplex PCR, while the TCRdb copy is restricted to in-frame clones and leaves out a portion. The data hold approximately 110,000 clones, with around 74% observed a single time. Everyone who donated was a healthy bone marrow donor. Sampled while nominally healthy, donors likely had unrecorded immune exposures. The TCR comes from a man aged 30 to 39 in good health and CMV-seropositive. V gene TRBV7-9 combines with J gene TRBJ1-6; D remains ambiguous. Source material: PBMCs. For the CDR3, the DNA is TGTGCCAGCAGCCCCGGGGTCCCCCCACTCCACTTT. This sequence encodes CASSPGVPPLHF.